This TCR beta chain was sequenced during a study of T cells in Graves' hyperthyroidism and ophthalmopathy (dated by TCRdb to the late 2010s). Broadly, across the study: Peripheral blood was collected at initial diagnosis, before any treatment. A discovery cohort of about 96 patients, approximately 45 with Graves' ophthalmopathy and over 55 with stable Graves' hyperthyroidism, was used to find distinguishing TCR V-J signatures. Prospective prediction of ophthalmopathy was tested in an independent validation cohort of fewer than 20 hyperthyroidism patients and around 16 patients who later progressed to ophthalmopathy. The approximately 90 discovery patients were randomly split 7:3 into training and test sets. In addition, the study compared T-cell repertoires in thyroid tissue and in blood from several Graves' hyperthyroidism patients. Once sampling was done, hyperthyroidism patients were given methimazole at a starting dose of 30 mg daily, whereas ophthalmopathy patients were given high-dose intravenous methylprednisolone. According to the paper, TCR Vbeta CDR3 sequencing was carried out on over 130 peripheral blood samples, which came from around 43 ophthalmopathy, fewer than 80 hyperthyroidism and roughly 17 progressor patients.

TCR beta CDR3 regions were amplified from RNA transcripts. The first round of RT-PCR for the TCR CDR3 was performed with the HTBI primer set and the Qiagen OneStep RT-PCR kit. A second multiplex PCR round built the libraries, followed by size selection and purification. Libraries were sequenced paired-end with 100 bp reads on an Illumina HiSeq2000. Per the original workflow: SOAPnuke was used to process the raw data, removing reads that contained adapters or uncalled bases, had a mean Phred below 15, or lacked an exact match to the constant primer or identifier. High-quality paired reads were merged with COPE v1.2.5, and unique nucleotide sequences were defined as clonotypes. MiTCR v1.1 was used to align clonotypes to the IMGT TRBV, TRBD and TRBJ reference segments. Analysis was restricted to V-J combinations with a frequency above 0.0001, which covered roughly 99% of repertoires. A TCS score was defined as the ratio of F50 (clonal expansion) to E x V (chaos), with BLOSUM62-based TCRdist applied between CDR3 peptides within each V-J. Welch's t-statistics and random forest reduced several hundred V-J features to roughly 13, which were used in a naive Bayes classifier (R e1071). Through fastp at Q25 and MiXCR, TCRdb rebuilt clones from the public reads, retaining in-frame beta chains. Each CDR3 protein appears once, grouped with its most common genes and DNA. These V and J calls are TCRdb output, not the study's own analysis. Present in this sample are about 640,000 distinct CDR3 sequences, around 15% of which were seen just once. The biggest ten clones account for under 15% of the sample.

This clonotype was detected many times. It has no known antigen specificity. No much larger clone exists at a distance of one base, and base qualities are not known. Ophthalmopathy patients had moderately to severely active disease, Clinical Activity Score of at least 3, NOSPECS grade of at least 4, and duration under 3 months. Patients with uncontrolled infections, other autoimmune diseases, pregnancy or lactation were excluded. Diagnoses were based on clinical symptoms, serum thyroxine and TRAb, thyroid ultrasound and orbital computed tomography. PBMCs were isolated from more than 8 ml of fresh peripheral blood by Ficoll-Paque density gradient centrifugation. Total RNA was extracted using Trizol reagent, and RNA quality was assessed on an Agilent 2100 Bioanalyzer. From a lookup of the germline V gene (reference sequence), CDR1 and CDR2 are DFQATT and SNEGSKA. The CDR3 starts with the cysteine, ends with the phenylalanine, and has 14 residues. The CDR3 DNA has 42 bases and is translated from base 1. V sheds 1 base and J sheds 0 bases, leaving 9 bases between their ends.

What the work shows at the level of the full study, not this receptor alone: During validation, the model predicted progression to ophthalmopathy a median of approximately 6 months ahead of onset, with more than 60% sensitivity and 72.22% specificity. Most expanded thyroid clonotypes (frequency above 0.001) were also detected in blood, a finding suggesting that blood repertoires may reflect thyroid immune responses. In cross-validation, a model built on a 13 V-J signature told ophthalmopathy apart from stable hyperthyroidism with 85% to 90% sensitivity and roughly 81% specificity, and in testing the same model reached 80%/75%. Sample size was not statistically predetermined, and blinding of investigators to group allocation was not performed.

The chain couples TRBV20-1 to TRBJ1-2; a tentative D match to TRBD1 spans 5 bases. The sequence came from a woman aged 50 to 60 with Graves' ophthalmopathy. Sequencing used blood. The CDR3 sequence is CSARAGLANYGYTF. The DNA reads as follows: TGCAGTGCTAGAGCGGGACTAGCTAACTATGGCTACACCTTC.